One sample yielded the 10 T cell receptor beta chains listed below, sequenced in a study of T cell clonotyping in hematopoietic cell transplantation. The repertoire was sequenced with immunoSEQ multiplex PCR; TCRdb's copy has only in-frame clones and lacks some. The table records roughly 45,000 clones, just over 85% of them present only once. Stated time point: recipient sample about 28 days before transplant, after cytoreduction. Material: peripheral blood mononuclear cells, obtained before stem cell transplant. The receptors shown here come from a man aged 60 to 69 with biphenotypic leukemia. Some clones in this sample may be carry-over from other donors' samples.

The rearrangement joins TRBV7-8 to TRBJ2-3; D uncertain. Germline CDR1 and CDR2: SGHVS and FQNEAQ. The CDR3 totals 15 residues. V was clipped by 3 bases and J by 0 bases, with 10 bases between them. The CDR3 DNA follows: TGTGCCAGCAGCTTCGAAGGAAAAAGCACAGATACGCAGTATTTT. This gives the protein CASSFEGKSTDTQYF. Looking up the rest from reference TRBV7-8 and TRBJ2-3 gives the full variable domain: GAGVSQSPRYKVAKRGQDVALRCDPISGHVSLFWYQQALGQGPEFLTYFQNEAQLDKSGLPSDRFFAERPEGSVSTLKIQRTQQEDSAVYLCASSFEGKSTDTQYFGPGTRLTVL.

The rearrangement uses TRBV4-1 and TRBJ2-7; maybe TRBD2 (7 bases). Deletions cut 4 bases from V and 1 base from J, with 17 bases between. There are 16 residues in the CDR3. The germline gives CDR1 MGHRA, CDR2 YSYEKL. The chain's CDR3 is CASSLRGAGESYEQYF. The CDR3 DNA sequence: TGCGCCAGCAGCCTCCGGGGGGCAGGGGAATCCTACGAGCAGTACTTC.

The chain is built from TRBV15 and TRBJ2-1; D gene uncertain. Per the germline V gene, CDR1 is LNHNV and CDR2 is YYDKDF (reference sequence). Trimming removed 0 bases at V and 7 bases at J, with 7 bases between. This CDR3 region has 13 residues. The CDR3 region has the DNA TGTGCCACCAGCAGAGATCTATGGAATGAGCAGTTCTTC. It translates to CATSRDLWNEQFF.

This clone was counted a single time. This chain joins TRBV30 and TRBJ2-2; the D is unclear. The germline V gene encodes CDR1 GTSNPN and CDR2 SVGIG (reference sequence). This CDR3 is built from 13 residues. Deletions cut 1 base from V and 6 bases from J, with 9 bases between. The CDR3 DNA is TGTGCCTGGAGTGCTCTGTTGGCCGGGGAGCTGTTTTTT. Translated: CAWSALLAGELFF.

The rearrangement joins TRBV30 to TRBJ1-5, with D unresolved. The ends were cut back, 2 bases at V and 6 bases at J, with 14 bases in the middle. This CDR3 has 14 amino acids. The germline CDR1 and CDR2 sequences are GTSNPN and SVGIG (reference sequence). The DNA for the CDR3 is TGTGCCTGGAGTTTCGGCAGGTCGAGTCAGCCCCAGCATTTT. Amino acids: CAWSFGRSSQPQHF.

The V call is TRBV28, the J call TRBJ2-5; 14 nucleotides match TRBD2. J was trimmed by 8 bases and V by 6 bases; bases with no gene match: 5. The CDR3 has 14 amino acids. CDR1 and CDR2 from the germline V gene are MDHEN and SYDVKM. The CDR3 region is CASRVGLAGGTQYF. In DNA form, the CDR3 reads TGTGCCAGCAGGGTTGGACTAGCGGGAGGAACCCAGTACTTC. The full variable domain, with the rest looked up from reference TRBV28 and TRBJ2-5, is DVKVTQSSRYLVKRTGEKVFLECVQDMDHENMFWYRQDPGLGLRLIYFSYDVKMKEKGDIPEGYSVSREKKERFSLILESASTNQTSMYLCASRVGLAGGTQYFGPGTRLLVL.

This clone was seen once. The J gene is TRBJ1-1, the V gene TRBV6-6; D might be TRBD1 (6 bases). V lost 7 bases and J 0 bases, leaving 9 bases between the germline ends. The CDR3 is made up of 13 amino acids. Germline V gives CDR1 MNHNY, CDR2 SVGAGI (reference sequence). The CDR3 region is CASKGGVNTEAFF. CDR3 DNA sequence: TGTGCCAGCAAAGGGGGAGTGAACACTGAAGCTTTCTTT.

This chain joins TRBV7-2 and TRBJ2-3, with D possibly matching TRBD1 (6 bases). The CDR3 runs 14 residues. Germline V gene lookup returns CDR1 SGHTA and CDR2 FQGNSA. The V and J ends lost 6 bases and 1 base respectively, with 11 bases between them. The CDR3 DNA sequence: TGTGCCAGCAGTCGGGACATCCGCACAGATACGCAGTATTTT. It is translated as CASSRDIRTDTQYF.

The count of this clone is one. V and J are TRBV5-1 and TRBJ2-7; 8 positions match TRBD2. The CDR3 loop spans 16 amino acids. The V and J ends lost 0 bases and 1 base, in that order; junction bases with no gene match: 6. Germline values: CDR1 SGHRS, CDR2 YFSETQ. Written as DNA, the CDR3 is TGCGCCAGCAGCTTGGGTTCGCCTAGCGGGTCCTACGAGCAGTACTTC. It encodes CASSLGSPSGSYEQYF.

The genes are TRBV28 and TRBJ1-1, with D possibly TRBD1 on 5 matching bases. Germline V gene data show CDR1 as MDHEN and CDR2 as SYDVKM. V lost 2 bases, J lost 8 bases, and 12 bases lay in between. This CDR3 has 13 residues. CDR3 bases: TGTGCCAGCAGTTTAATGAGGGGTATGGAAGCTTTCTTT. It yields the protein CASSLMRGMEAFF.